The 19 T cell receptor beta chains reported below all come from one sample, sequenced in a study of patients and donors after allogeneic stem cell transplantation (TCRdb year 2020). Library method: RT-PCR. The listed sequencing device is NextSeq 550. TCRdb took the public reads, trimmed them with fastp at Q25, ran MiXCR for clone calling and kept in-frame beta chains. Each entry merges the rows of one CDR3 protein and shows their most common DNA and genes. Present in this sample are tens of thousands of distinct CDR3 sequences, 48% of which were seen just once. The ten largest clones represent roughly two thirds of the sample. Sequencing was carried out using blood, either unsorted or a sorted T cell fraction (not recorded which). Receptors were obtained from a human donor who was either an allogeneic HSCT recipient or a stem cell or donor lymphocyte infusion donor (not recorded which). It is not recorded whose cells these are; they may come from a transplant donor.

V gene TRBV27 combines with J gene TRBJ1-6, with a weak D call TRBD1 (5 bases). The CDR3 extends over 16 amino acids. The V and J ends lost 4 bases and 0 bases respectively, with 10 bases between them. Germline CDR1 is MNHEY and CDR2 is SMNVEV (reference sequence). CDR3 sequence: CASSSGGSSYNSPLHF. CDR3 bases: TGTGCCAGCAGTTCCGGGGGGAGCTCCTATAATTCACCCCTCCACTTT.

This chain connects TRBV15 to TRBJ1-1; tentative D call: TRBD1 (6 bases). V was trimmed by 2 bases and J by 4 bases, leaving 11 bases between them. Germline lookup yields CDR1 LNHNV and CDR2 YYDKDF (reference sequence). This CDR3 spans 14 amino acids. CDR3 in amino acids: CATSRLRGPTEAFF. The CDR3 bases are TGTGCCACCAGCAGACTTCGGGGGCCCACTGAAGCTTTCTTT.

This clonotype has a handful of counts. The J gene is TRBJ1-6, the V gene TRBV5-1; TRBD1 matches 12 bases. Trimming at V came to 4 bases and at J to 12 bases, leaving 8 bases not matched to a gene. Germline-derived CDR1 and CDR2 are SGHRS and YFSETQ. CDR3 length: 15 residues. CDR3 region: CASSLTGTGGEPLHF. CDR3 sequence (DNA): TGCGCCAGCAGCCTAACCGGGACAGGGGGCGAACCCCTCCACTTT. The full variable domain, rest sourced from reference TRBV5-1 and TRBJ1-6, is KAGVTQTPRYLIKTRGQQVTLSCSPISGHRSVSWYQQTPGQGLQFLFEYFSETQRNKGNFPGRFSGRQFSNSRSEMNVSTLELGDSALYLCASSLTGTGGEPLHFGNGTRLTVT.

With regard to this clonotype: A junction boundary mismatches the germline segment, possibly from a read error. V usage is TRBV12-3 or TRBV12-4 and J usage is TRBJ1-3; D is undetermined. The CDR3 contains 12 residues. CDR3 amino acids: CASSPSGNTIHF. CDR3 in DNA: TGTGCCAGCAGTCCCTCTGGAAACACCATACATTTT.

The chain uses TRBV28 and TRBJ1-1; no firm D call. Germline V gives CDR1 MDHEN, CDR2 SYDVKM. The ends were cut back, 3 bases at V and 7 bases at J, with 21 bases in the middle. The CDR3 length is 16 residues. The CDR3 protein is CASSFHAGRVPSEAFF. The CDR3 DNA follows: TGTGCCAGCAGTTTTCACGCGGGTAGGGTTCCCAGTGAAGCTTTCTTT.

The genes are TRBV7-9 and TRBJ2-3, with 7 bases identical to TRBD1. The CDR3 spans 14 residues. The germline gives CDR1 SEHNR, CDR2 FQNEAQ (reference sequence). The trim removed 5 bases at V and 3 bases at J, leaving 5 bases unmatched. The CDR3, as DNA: TGTGCCAGCAGCGAATGGGACAGAACAGATACGCAGTATTTT. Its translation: CASSEWDRTDTQYF.

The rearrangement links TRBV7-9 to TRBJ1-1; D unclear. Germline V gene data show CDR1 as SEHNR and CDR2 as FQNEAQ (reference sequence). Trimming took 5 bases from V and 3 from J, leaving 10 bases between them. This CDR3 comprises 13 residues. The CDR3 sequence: CASSNQADTEAFF. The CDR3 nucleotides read TGTGCCAGCAGCAACCAAGCGGACACTGAAGCTTTCTTT.

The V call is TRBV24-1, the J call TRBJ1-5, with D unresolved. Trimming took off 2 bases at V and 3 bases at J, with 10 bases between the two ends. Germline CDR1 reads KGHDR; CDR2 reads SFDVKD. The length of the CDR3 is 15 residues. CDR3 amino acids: CATSDSGEPNQPQHF. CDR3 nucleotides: TGTGCCACCAGTGATTCCGGGGAACCCAATCAGCCCCAGCATTTT.

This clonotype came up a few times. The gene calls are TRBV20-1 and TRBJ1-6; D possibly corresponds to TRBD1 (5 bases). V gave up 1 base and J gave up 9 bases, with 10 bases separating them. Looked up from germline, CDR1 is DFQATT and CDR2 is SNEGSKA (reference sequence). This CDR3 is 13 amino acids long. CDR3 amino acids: CSARASGGSPLHF. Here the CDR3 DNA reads TGCAGTGCTAGAGCCAGCGGGGGTTCACCCCTCCACTTT.

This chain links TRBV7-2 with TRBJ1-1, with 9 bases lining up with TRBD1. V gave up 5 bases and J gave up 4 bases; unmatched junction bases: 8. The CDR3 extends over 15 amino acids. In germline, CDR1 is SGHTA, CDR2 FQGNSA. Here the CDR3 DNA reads TGTGCCAGCAGCCAAGAGGGACAGGGCGTCACTGAAGCTTTCTTT. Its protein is CASSQEGQGVTEAFF.

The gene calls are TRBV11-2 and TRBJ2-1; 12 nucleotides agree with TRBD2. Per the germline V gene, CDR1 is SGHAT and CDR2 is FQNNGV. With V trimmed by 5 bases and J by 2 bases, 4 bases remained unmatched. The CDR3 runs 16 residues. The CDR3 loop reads CASSPGLAGPYNEQFF. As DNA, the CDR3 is TGTGCCAGCAGCCCGGGACTAGCGGGCCCCTACAATGAGCAGTTCTTC. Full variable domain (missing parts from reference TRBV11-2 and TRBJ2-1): EAGVAQSPRYKIIEKRQSVAFWCNPISGHATLYWYQQILGQGPKLLIQFQNNGVVDDSQLPKDRFSAERLKGVDSTLKIQPAKLEDSAVYLCASSPGLAGPYNEQFFGPGTRLTVL.

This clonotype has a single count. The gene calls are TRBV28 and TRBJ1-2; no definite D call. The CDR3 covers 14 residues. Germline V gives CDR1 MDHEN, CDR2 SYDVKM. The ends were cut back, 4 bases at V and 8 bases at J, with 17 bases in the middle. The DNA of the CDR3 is TGTGCCAGCAGTTGGCACGGGCACAGAGTCGGCTACACCTTC. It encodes CASSWHGHRVGYTF.

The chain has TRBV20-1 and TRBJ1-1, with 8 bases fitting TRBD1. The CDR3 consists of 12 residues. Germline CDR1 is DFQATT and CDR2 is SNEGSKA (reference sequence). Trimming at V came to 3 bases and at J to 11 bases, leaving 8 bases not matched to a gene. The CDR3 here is CSASGQGLKAFF. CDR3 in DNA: TGCAGTGCTAGTGGACAGGGCTTGAAGGCTTTCTTT.

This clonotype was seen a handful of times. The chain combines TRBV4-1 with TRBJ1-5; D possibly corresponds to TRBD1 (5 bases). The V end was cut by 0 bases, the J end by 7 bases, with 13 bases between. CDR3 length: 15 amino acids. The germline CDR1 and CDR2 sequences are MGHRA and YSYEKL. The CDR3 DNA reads TGCGCCAGCAGCCAAGAGGAAGGGGCAGTCCAGCCCCAGCATTTT. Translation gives CASSQEEGAVQPQHF.

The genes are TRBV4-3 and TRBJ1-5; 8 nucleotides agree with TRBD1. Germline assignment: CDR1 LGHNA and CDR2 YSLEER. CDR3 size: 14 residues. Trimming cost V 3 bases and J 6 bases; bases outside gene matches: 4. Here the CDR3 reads CASSQDRVGQPQHF. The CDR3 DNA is TGCGCCAGCAGCCAGGACAGGGTTGGTCAGCCCCAGCATTTT.

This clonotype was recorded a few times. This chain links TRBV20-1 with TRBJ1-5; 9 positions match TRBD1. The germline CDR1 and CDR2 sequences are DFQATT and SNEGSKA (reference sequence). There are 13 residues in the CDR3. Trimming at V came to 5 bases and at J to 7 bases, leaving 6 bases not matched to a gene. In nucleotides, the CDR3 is TGCAGTGCTTTACAGGGGGCTGGGCAGCCCCAGCATTTT. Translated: CSALQGAGQPQHF.

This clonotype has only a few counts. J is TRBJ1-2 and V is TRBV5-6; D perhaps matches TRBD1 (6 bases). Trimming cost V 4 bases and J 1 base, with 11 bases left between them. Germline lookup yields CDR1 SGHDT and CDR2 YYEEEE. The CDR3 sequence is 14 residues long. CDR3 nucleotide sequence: TGTGCCAGCAGCGCCGGACAGCTTAACTATGGCTACACCTTC. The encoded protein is CASSAGQLNYGYTF.

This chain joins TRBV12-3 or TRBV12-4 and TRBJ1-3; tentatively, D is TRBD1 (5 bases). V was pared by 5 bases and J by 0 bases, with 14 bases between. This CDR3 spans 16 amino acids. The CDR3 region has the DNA TGTGCCAGCAGTACTGTGACAGACTACTCTGGAAACACCATATATTTT. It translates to CASSTVTDYSGNTIYF.

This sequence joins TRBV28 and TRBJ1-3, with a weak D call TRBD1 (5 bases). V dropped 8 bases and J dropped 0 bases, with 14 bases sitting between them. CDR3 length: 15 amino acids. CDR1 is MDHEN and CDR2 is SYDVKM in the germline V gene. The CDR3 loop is CASGAAGVSGNTIYF. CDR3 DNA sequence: TGTGCCAGCGGCGCTGCGGGGGTCTCTGGAAACACCATATATTTT. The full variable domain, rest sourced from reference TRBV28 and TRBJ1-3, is DVKVTQSSRYLVKRTGEKVFLECVQDMDHENMFWYRQDPGLGLRLIYFSYDVKMKEKGDIPEGYSVSREKKERFSLILESASTNQTSMYLCASGAAGVSGNTIYFGEGSWLTVV.